One and the same sample provided the 20 T cell receptor beta chains below, sequenced in a study of T cell responses to AZD1222 COVID-19 vaccine. TCRdb's copy holds only in-frame clones and misses some; the assay was immunoSEQ multiplex PCR. The sample includes some 200,000 clones, roughly 93% of them seen just once. The input for sequencing was peripheral blood, taken on day 0 of AZD1222 vaccination. These receptors came from an adult in good health.

V is TRBV29-1 and J is TRBJ1-1; a weak D match, TRBD1 (5 bases). Germline V gene sequence: CDR1 SQVTM, CDR2 ANQGSEA. The CDR3 has 13 amino acids. V was shortened by 6 bases and J by 3 bases, with 14 bases between the two germline ends. CDR3 DNA sequence: TGCAGCGTCGGGGCAGGGAGGGACACTGAAGCTTTCTTT. It yields the protein CSVGAGRDTEAFF.

The chain is built from TRBV3-1 (or the pseudogene TRBV3-2) and TRBJ1-2; TRBD1 aligns across 9 bases. The germline gives CDR1 LGHDT, CDR2 YNNKEL (reference sequence). The CDR3 has 15 amino acids. Trimming took 1 base from V and 6 from J; bases not matched to a gene: 6. Here the CDR3 DNA reads TGTGCCAGCAGCCAAGGGGCGGGACAGGGTCATGGCTACACCTTC. Translation: CASSQGAGQGHGYTF.

Only one count was recorded for this clone. The rearrangement links TRBV15 to TRBJ1-4, with TRBD1 as a possible D gene (5 bases). Trimming pared 8 bases from V and 0 bases from J, leaving 13 bases between. This CDR3 is 15 amino acids long. Germline CDR1 is LNHNV and CDR2 is YYDKDF (reference sequence). The CDR3: CATQGDPATNEKLFF. CDR3 in DNA: TGTGCCACCCAAGGGGACCCTGCAACTAATGAAAAACTGTTTTTT. The variable domain in full, completed from reference TRBV15 and TRBJ1-4, reads DAMVIQNPRYQVTQFGKPVTLSCSQTLNHNVMYWYQQKSSQAPKLLFHYYDKDFNNEADTPDNFQSRRPNTSFCFLDIRSPGLGDTAMYLCATQGDPATNEKLFFGSGTQLSVL.

About this clone itself: The identical CDR3 is also encoded by other nucleotide sequences in the sample. The chain recombines TRBV7-8 with TRBJ1-5; D possibly corresponds to TRBD1 (6 bases). The CDR3 sequence is 15 residues long. V was cut by 5 bases and J by 7 bases, with 18 bases left in between. Germline V CDR1 and CDR2: SGHVS, FQNEAQ. The CDR3 loop is CASSTVTGTGQPQHF. The CDR3 nucleotides read TGTGCCAGCAGCACAGTCACAGGGACGGGCCAGCCCCAGCATTTT. Combining the CDR3 with reference TRBV7-8 and TRBJ1-5 gives the whole variable domain GAGVSQSPRYKVAKRGQDVALRCDPISGHVSLFWYQQALGQGPEFLTYFQNEAQLDKSGLPSDRFFAERPEGSVSTLKIQRTQQEDSAVYLCASSTVTGTGQPQHFGDGTRLSIL.

This chain links TRBV7-8 with TRBJ1-1; the D is unclear. Germline values: CDR1 SGHVS, CDR2 FQNEAQ. This CDR3 has 14 residues. The V end lost 3 bases, the J end lost 1 base, and 9 bases lay between the germline ends. The DNA for the CDR3 is TGTGCCAGCAGCTTTACTGAGACGAACACTGAAGCTTTCTTT. Protein product: CASSFTETNTEAFF.

The V call is TRBV25-1, the J call TRBJ2-7; the D gene is possibly TRBD2 (5 bases). The CDR3 is made up of 13 amino acids. Trimming pared 1 base from V and 2 bases from J, leaving 6 bases between. Per germline, CDR1 MGHDK and CDR2 SYGVNS. CDR3 in amino acids: CASSESGTYEQYF. The CDR3 nucleotides read TGTGCCAGCAGTGAATCGGGGACCTACGAGCAGTACTTC.

On this clone itself: An end of the junction does not agree with germline; a read error may underlie this. The chain uses TRBV19 and TRBJ1-5; TRBD1 is a possible D gene (6 bases). Germline CDR1 and CDR2: LNHDA and SQIVND (reference sequence). This CDR3 comprises 17 residues. CDR3 nucleotides: TGTGCCAGTAGTACAGGGGATCCCCCCATGGGCAATCGGCCCCAGCATTTT. It is translated as CASSTGDPPMGNRPQHF.

The rearrangement uses TRBV27 and TRBJ2-1; maybe TRBD2 (5 bases). CDR1 MNHEY and CDR2 SMNVEV come from the germline V gene (reference sequence). The CDR3 has 15 residues. Trimming removed 7 bases at V and 10 bases at J, with 23 bases between. CDR3 sequence: CASTLIGLIPREQFF. CDR3 in DNA: TGTGCCAGCACCTTGATTGGACTCATACCGCGGGAGCAGTTCTTC.

The chain links TRBV7-8 to TRBJ2-2, with 7 bases aligning to TRBD1. Germline V gene data show CDR1 as SGHVS and CDR2 as FQNEAQ. This CDR3 region has 16 residues. With 0 bases clipped from V and 4 bases from J, the junction kept 5 bases outside the gene matches. CDR3 coding DNA: TGTGCCAGCAGCTTAGCGACAGGGTATTCCACCGGGGAGCTGTTTTTT. It encodes CASSLATGYSTGELFF.

The chain employs TRBV7-2 and TRBJ2-7; D tentatively reads TRBD1 or TRBD2 (6 bases each). Germline-derived CDR1 and CDR2 are SGHTA and FQGNSA. The CDR3 totals 14 residues. The ends were cut back, 1 base at V and 5 bases at J, with 12 bases in the middle. The CDR3 sequence: CASSLVGGGDEQYF. CDR3 nucleotides: TGTGCCAGCAGCTTAGTCGGGGGCGGCGACGAGCAGTACTTC.

The count of this clone is one. V is TRBV6-2 or TRBV6-3 and J is TRBJ1-5; D is undetermined. Trimming pared 2 bases from V and 0 bases from J, leaving 5 bases between. Germline loops: CDR1 MNHEY, CDR2 SVGEGT. The CDR3 consists of 14 residues. CDR3 sequence: CASSYGNSNQPQHF. The DNA of the CDR3 is TGTGCCAGCAGTTACGGGAATAGCAATCAGCCCCAGCATTTT.

The rearrangement uses TRBV12-3 or TRBV12-4 and TRBJ2-7; weak D call: TRBD2 (6 bases). The CDR3 loop spans 13 amino acids. V was pared by 7 bases and J by 2 bases, with 12 bases between. CDR3 DNA sequence: TGTGCCAGCAAACTAGCCCCCACCTACGAGCAGTACTTC. Its protein product is CASKLAPTYEQYF.

This clone was recorded only once. CDR3 DNA sequence: TGTGCCAGCAGTGCGGCGACAGCTTATGGCTACACCTTC. It translates to CASSAATAYGYTF. The chain uses TRBV2 and TRBJ1-2, with a weak D call TRBD1 (5 bases). Looked up from germline, CDR1 is SNHLY and CDR2 is FYNNEI. This CDR3 spans 13 amino acids. Between the trimmed V and J ends, which lost 4 bases and 5 bases, there was a span of 11 bases. The full variable domain, completed using reference TRBV2 and TRBJ1-2, is EPEVTQTPSHQVTQMGQEVILRCVPISNHLYFYWYRQILGQKVEFLVSFYNNEISEKSEIFDDQFSVERPDGSNFTLKIRSTKLEDSAMYFCASSAATAYGYTFGSGTRLTVV.

Written as DNA, the CDR3 is TGTGCCAGCAGCTTCGGGGCCAACAATGAGCAGTTCTTC. Amino acid sequence: CASSFGANNEQFF. The rearrangement uses TRBV7-9 and TRBJ2-1; possibly TRBD1 or TRBD2 for D (5 bases each). Germline V lookup: CDR1 SEHNR, CDR2 FQNEAQ (reference sequence). The CDR3 is 13 residues long. The V gene lost 3 bases and the J gene lost 5 bases, with 8 bases spanning the gap. Full variable domain (missing parts from reference TRBV7-9 and TRBJ2-1): DTGVSQNPRHKITKRGQNVTFRCDPISEHNRLYWYRQTLGQGPEFLTYFQNEAQLEKSRLLSDRFSAERPKGSFSTLEIQRTEQGDSAMYLCASSFGANNEQFFGPGTRLTVL.

This chain links TRBV29-1 with TRBJ1-4; 7 bases are a match to TRBD1. V shed 4 bases and J 3 bases; nucleotides not matched to a gene: 8. There are 15 residues in the CDR3. The germline V gene encodes CDR1 SQVTM and CDR2 ANQGSEA. The CDR3 nucleotides read TGCAGCGTTGCACCCACAGGGGTGGCTAATGAAAAACTGTTTTTT. Protein product: CSVAPTGVANEKLFF.

V and J are TRBV7-6 and TRBJ2-7; 10 nucleotides match TRBD2. This CDR3 has 13 amino acids. From germline, CDR1 is SGHVS and CDR2 FNYEAQ. Germline trimming cut 5 bases from V and 4 bases from J; bases unmatched to any gene: 2. CDR3 region: CASSPTSGYEQYF. The CDR3 DNA reads as TGTGCCAGCAGCCCGACTAGCGGGTACGAGCAGTACTTC. Combining the CDR3 with reference TRBV7-6 and TRBJ2-7 gives the whole variable domain GAGVSQSPRYKVTKRGQDVALRCDPISGHVSLYWYRQALGQGPEFLTYFNYEAQQDKSGLPNDRFSAERPEGSISTLTIQRTEQRDSAMYRCASSPTSGYEQYFGPGTRLTVT.

CDR3 nucleotide sequence: TGTGCCAGCAGTGAACGAGGGGGCAGTGAGCAGTTCTTC. Protein sequence: CASSERGGSEQFF. The chain links TRBV25-1 to TRBJ2-1, with TRBD1 identical over 7 bases. V was pared by 2 bases and J by 9 bases, with 4 bases of the junction left unmatched. The CDR3 sequence is 13 residues long. Germline CDR1 MGHDK, CDR2 SYGVNS.

CDR3 nucleotides: TGTGCCAGCAGCTTCAGTTTGACTAGCGACACCTACAATGAGCAGTTCTTC. It specifies CASSFSLTSDTYNEQFF. The chain recombines TRBV13 with TRBJ2-1; 8 positions match TRBD2. From germline, CDR1 is PRHDT and CDR2 FYEKMQ (reference sequence). The J segment lost 2 bases and the V segment lost 3 bases, leaving 9 bases of the junction unmatched. The CDR3 contains 17 residues. Combining the CDR3 with reference TRBV13 and TRBJ2-1 gives the whole variable domain AAGVIQSPRHLIKEKRETATLKCYPIPRHDTVYWYQQGPGQDPQFLISFYEKMQSDKGSIPDRFSAQQFSDYHSELNMSSLELGDSALYFCASSFSLTSDTYNEQFFGPGTRLTVL.

This rearrangement joins TRBV19 to TRBJ1-1, with D possibly matching TRBD1 (6 bases). The germline CDR1 and CDR2 sequences are LNHDA and SQIVND (reference sequence). CDR3 length: 15 residues. V lost 6 bases to trimming and J lost 5 bases, with 19 bases between them. The CDR3, as DNA: TGTGCCAGTAGAGTGGACAGTCGGGGTTGGACTGAAGCTTTCTTT. Translated, it gives CASRVDSRGWTEAFF.

J is TRBJ1-1 and V is TRBV6-2 or TRBV6-3; D is possibly TRBD1 (5 bases). V was clipped by 0 bases and J by 0 bases, with 11 bases between them. Germline loops: CDR1 MNHEY, CDR2 SVGEGT. The CDR3 spans 16 residues. The CDR3 DNA reads TGTGCCAGCAGTTACTCGACAGTAAGATTGAACACTGAAGCTTTCTTT. Translating gives CASSYSTVRLNTEAFF.